These 23 T cell receptor beta chains share one sample of origin, sequenced in a study of blood T cell repertoires in COVID-19. Clones were read by immunoSEQ multiplex PCR, and TCRdb kept only the in-frame ones, dropping some. Of 60,000 to 95,000 clones detected, roughly 86% appear once; the ten largest clones hold 6% to 7%. Sequencing was performed on peripheral blood. These receptors were obtained from a woman aged 45-65 years with acute or convalescent COVID-19.

The gene calls are TRBV6-2 or TRBV6-3 and TRBJ1-2; D might be TRBD1 (6 bases). The germline gives CDR1 MNHEY, CDR2 SVGEGT. V shed 2 bases and J shed 0 bases, with 13 bases lying between them. This CDR3 is built from 16 residues. The CDR3 region is CASSYARTVANYGYTF. The CDR3 nucleotides are TGTGCCAGCAGTTACGCAAGGACAGTAGCTAACTATGGCTACACCTTC.

V gene TRBV27 combines with J gene TRBJ1-5; 10 bases match TRBD1. Germline CDR1 MNHEY, CDR2 SMNVEV (reference sequence). The junction had 4 bases not matched to a gene; V was cut back by 5 bases and J by 6 bases. The CDR3 has 14 amino acids. The CDR3 DNA reads as TGTGCCAGCAGTATTGGGACAGGGGTTCAGCCCCAGCATTTT. Its translation is CASSIGTGVQPQHF.

The chain couples TRBV7-9 to TRBJ1-1, with D unclear. From germline, CDR1 is SEHNR and CDR2 FQNEAQ (reference sequence). This CDR3 contains 13 residues. V lost 5 bases and J 2 bases, leaving 9 bases between the germline ends. This CDR3 reads CASSEPPNTEAFF. The CDR3 bases are TGTGCCAGCAGCGAGCCCCCTAACACTGAAGCTTTCTTT.

The genes are TRBV28 and TRBJ2-7; 9 bases are a match to TRBD1. The ends lost 4 bases at V and 3 bases at J; junction bases unmatched: 4. The CDR3 covers 14 residues. The germline gives CDR1 MDHEN, CDR2 SYDVKM. CDR3 amino acids: CASSWDRDHYEQYF. CDR3 bases: TGTGCCAGCAGTTGGGACAGGGACCACTACGAGCAGTACTTC.

The V gene is TRBV5-4, the J gene TRBJ2-7; D possibly corresponds to TRBD1 (5 bases). The V end was cut by 5 bases, the J end by 0 bases, with 15 bases between. The CDR3 spans 15 residues. The V gene's germline CDR1 is SGHNT and CDR2 YYREEE (reference sequence). The CDR3 nucleotides are TGTGCCAGCAGTGGCGACAGCGACAACTCCTACGAGCAGTACTTC. It is translated as CASSGDSDNSYEQYF.

The CDR3 DNA reads as TGTGCCAGCACCCCGTTTGGGGCCAACGTCCTGACTTTC. Translated, it gives CASTPFGANVLTF. The chain joins TRBV7-8 to TRBJ2-6; D gene ambiguous. The CDR3 length is 13 residues. Deletions cut 7 bases from V and 3 bases from J, with 7 bases between. Germline CDR1 SGHVS, CDR2 FQNEAQ. The entire variable domain, with the rest obtained from reference TRBV7-8 and TRBJ2-6, is as follows: GAGVSQSPRYKVAKRGQDVALRCDPISGHVSLFWYQQALGQGPEFLTYFQNEAQLDKSGLPSDRFFAERPEGSVSTLKIQRTQQEDSAVYLCASTPFGANVLTFGAGSRLTVL.

V usage is TRBV19 and J usage is TRBJ1-1, with D unresolved. The ends were cut back, 5 bases at V and 1 base at J, with 8 bases in the middle. In germline, CDR1 is LNHDA, CDR2 SQIVND (reference sequence). The CDR3 contains 13 residues. The CDR3 loop reads CASSSSGNTEAFF. In DNA form, the CDR3 reads TGTGCCAGTAGTTCGAGCGGGAACACTGAAGCTTTCTTT.

The chain links TRBV14 to TRBJ1-6; D gene unclear. Per the germline V gene, CDR1 is SGHDN and CDR2 is FVKESK. The CDR3 length is 14 residues. Trimming removed 4 bases at V and 7 bases at J, with 11 bases between. This CDR3 is CASSLVMSNSPLHF. The CDR3 DNA reads as TGTGCCAGCAGCCTAGTCATGAGCAATTCACCCCTCCACTTT.

This chain joins TRBV2 and TRBJ2-5; 7 nucleotides align to TRBD1. The CDR3 contains 15 residues. In germline, CDR1 is SNHLY, CDR2 FYNNEI. Trimming cost V 7 bases and J 1 base; bases outside gene matches: 9. The CDR3 protein is CASILMGTVQETQYF. The CDR3 nucleotides read TGTGCCAGCATCCTTATGGGGACAGTCCAAGAGACCCAGTACTTC.

The chain has TRBV30 and TRBJ1-1; the D gene is possibly TRBD1 (6 bases). The V and J ends lost 8 bases and 0 bases respectively, with 16 bases between them. From germline, CDR1 is GTSNPN and CDR2 SVGIG (reference sequence). The CDR3 covers 14 residues. The DNA of the CDR3 is TGTGCCGTAACAGGGTTCGGGTTGAACACTGAAGCTTTCTTT. This encodes CAVTGFGLNTEAFF.

The chain is built from TRBV9 and TRBJ1-1; D not certain. V gave up 2 bases and J gave up 2 bases, with 13 bases separating them. The germline gives CDR1 SGDLS, CDR2 YYNGEE. The CDR3 length is 15 residues. Written as DNA, the CDR3 is TGTGCCAGCAGCGTGCACAGAACCACTAACACTGAAGCTTTCTTT. Its protein product is CASSVHRTTNTEAFF. The full variable domain, completed using reference TRBV9 and TRBJ1-1, is DSGVTQTPKHLITATGQRVTLRCSPRSGDLSVYWYQQSLDQGLQFLIQYYNGEERAKGNILERFSAQQFPDLHSELNLSSLELGDSALYFCASSVHRTTNTEAFFGQGTRLTVV.

The rearrangement joins TRBV2 to TRBJ1-2; the D gene is possibly TRBD1 (6 bases). Looked up from germline, CDR1 is SNHLY and CDR2 is FYNNEI. This CDR3 contains 13 residues. The V end was cut by 4 bases, the J end by 2 bases, with 8 bases between. The CDR3 sequence is CASSATGNYGYTF. The DNA of the CDR3 is TGTGCCAGCAGTGCGACAGGAAACTATGGCTACACCTTC.

The chain uses TRBV24-1 and TRBJ1-1, with D perhaps matching TRBD1 (6 bases). The germline V gene encodes CDR1 KGHDR and CDR2 SFDVKD. V lost 2 bases and J 4 bases, leaving 13 bases between the germline ends. This CDR3 has 15 residues. In DNA, the CDR3 is TGTGCCACCAGTGATTCCGGACAGACCGCCACTGAAGCTTTCTTT. Translating gives CATSDSGQTATEAFF.

The rearrangement uses TRBV5-1 and TRBJ2-1, with D possibly TRBD1 on 6 matching bases. The CDR3 consists of 16 residues. The V gene lost 3 bases and the J gene lost 0 bases, with 13 bases spanning the gap. CDR1 and CDR2 (germline): SGHRS, YFSETQ. The CDR3 reads CASSSGATSSYNEQFF. CDR3 coding DNA: TGCGCCAGCAGCTCAGGGGCTACGAGCTCCTACAATGAGCAGTTCTTC.

The table lists this clone with a count of one. The rearrangement joins TRBV19 to TRBJ1-5; 9 bases are a match to TRBD1. CDR3 length equals 16 residues. Germline values: CDR1 LNHDA, CDR2 SQIVND (reference sequence). J gave up 0 bases and V 4 bases, and 4 bases lay outside the gene matches. CDR3 in DNA: TGTGCCAGTAGTAGGGGGACAGGGAGTAGCAATCAGCCCCAGCATTTT. Its protein product is CASSRGTGSSNQPQHF. Looking up the rest from reference TRBV19 and TRBJ1-5 gives the full variable domain: DGGITQSPKYLFRKEGQNVTLSCEQNLNHDAMYWYRQDPGQGLRLIYYSQIVNDFQKGDIAEGYSVSREKKESFPLTVTSAQKNPTAFYLCASSRGTGSSNQPQHFGDGTRLSIL.

This chain connects TRBV5-6 to TRBJ2-1; possible D gene TRBD1, 5 bases. CDR1 is SGHDT, CDR2 YYEEEE, per germline. Trimming took off 4 bases at V and 0 bases at J, with 17 bases between the two ends. This CDR3 spans 17 amino acids. The CDR3 here is CASSVRLGQISYNEQFF. The CDR3 nucleotides are TGTGCCAGCAGCGTGCGGCTAGGACAAATCTCCTACAATGAGCAGTTCTTC.

The rearrangement uses TRBV18 and TRBJ1-5, with TRBD1 identical over 8 bases. The J segment lost 3 bases and the V segment lost 3 bases, leaving 7 bases of the junction unmatched. The CDR3 covers 16 residues. From germline, CDR1 is KGHSH and CDR2 LQKENI. CDR3: CASSPIGTGYNQPQHF. The CDR3, as DNA: TGTGCCAGCTCACCGATCGGGACAGGTTACAATCAGCCCCAGCATTTT.

The sample holds one count of this clone. The chain carries TRBV19 and TRBJ2-3; 12 bases are shared with TRBD1. The CDR3 is 16 amino acids. The trim removed 6 bases at V and 4 bases at J, leaving 8 bases unmatched. The germline gives CDR1 LNHDA, CDR2 SQIVND (reference sequence). The CDR3 bases are TGTGCCAGTAGAGACCGAGGGACAGGGGGCTCAGATACGCAGTATTTT. It yields the protein CASRDRGTGGSDTQYF.

This chain uses TRBV7-3 with TRBJ2-3; the D gene is possibly TRBD1 (8 bases). This CDR3 has 15 amino acids. The V gene's germline CDR1 is SGHTA and CDR2 FQGTGA. V was trimmed by 5 bases and J by 3 bases, leaving 15 bases between them. CDR3 DNA: TGTGCCAGCAGCCCCGTACAGGGGGGGACAGATACGCAGTATTTT. As protein: CASSPVQGGTDTQYF.

The chain links TRBV27 to TRBJ2-1; 10 nucleotides agree with TRBD2. V lost 7 bases to trimming and J lost 9 bases; unmatched junction nucleotides: 9. Germline-derived CDR1 and CDR2 are MNHEY and SMNVEV (reference sequence). CDR3 length: 14 residues. CDR3 DNA sequence: TGTGCCAGCATTAGCGGGGGGCGGGTTGGTGAGCAGTTCTTC. Its translation is CASISGGRVGEQFF.

This chain links TRBV27 with TRBJ2-1; TRBD2 might be the D (6 bases). This CDR3 contains 13 residues. Germline values: CDR1 MNHEY, CDR2 SMNVEV (reference sequence). In nucleotides, the CDR3 is TGTGTGGCTGCGGGGAGCTCCTACAATGAGCAGTTCTTC. This sequence encodes CVAAGSSYNEQFF.

Sample share makes this clone medium-sized. The CDR3 DNA follows: TGTGCCAGCAGCCCGAGGACAGGGGCTGGGGGCACTGAAGCTTTCTTT. Translation: CASSPRTGAGGTEAFF. J is TRBJ1-1 and V is TRBV21-1; whether TRBD1, the table's D call, matches the DNA was not checked. TRBV21-1 is flagged as a pseudogene. CDR3 length: 16 amino acids.

The chain links TRBV4-1 to TRBJ1-5, with 8 bases matching TRBD1. The V gene's germline CDR1 is MGHRA and CDR2 YSYEKL. V was pared by 3 bases and J by 0 bases, with 4 bases of the junction left unmatched. The CDR3 contains 16 residues. DNA for the CDR3: TGCGCCAGCAGCCACGGGACAGGAGATAGCAATCAGCCCCAGCATTTT. It specifies CASSHGTGDSNQPQHF.